This T cell receptor beta chain was identified during a study of tumor-infiltrating lymphocytes in primary liver carcinoma. CDR1 is SGHAT, CDR2 FQNNGV, per germline. The CDR3 has 15 residues. Extraction also yielded germline DNA, while blood RNA was obtained from unsorted whole blood. Sampling before surgery obtained about 4 milliliters of peripheral blood. Study-level findings and limits: Tumor-adjacent and tumor-blood pairs shared a smaller degree of overlap than tumor region pairs.

The investigators made TCR beta cDNA from approximately 500 ng total RNA, using a constant-region primer. Libraries for TCR beta were built through three nested multiplex PCR rounds, which together made up a slightly modified ARM-PCR procedure. Rounds one and two of PCR, each of around 11 cycles, were primed with TRBV1-TRBV30 forward primers and a C-beta reverse primer. TCRdb reprocessed the multiplex PCR reads via MiXCR and lists one record per CDR3 protein. Among about 320,000 distinct CDR3 sequences listed, roughly two thirds were seen once. As to this clonotype: Its antigen is not known. One end of the junction varies from germline; a read error may be responsible.

V is TRBV11-2 and J is TRBJ2-3; D is undetermined. The source is a middle-aged man with primary liver carcinoma and hepatitis B virus infection. The sample was peripheral blood. Written as DNA, the CDR3 is TGTGCCGGCAGCTTAGCACGGGTTATCACAGATACGCAGTATTTT. This translates into CAGSLARVITDTQYF. Drawing the rest from reference TRBV11-2 and TRBJ2-3, the complete variable domain is EAGVAQSPRYKIIEKRQSVAFWCNPISGHATLYWYQQILGQGPKLLIQFQNNGVVDDSQLPKDRFSAERLKGVDSTLKIQPAKLEDSAVYLCAGSLARVITDTQYFGPGTRLTVL.